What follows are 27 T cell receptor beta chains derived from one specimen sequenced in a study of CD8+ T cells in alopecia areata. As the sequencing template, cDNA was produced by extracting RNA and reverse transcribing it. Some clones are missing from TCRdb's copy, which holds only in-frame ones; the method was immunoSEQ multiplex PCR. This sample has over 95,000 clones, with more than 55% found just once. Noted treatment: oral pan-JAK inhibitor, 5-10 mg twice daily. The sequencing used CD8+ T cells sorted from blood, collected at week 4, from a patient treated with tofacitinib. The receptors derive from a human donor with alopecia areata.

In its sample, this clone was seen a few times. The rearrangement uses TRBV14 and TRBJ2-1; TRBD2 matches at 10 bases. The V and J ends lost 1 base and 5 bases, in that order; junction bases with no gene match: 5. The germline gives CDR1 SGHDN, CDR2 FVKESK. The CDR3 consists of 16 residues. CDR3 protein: CASSQVTSGTNNEQFF. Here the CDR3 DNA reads TGTGCCAGCAGCCAAGTCACTAGCGGGACTAACAATGAGCAGTTCTTC. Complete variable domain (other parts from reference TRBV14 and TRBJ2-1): EAGVTQFPSHSVIEKGQTVTLRCDPISGHDNLYWYRRVMGKEIKFLLHFVKESKQDESGMPNNRFLAERTGGTYSTLKVQPAELEDSGVYFCASSQVTSGTNNEQFFGPGTRLTVL.

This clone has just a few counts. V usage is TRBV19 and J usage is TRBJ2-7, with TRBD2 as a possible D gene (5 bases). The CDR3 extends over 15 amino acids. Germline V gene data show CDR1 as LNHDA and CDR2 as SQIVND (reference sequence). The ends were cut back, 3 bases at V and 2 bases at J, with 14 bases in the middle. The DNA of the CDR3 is TGTGCCAGTAGTATGGAGGCAGCCGGAGCCTACGAGCAGTACTTC. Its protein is CASSMEAAGAYEQYF.

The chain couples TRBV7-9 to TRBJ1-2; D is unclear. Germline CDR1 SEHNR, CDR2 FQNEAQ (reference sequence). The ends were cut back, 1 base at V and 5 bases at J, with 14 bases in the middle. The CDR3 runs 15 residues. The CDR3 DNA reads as TGTGCCAGCAGCTTAGACGGGTCCGGCTCGTATGGCTACACCTTC. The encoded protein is CASSLDGSGSYGYTF.

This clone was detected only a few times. The CDR3 DNA follows: TGCGCCAGCAGCTTGGAGGGATGGGGCACAGATACGCAGTATTTT. Its translation: CASSLEGWGTDTQYF. The genes are TRBV5-1 and TRBJ2-3; D gene ambiguous. This CDR3 is built from 15 residues. Germline V gene lookup returns CDR1 SGHRS and CDR2 YFSETQ. V dropped 0 bases and J dropped 1 base, with 9 bases sitting between them.

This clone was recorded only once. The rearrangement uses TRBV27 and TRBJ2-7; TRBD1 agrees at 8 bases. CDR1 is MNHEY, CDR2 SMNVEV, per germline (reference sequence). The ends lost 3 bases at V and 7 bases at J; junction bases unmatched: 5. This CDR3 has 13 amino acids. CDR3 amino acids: CASSFQGAGEQYF. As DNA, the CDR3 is TGTGCCAGCAGTTTTCAGGGGGCGGGAGAGCAGTACTTC.

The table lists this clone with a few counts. CDR3 nucleotides: TGTGCCAGCACCCCCGACAGGGGGGACAATGAGCAGTTCTTC. As protein: CASTPDRGDNEQFF. The chain links TRBV9 to TRBJ2-1; 9 positions agree with TRBD1. CDR1 is SGDLS and CDR2 is YYNGEE in the germline V gene. Germline trimming cut 6 bases from V and 5 bases from J; bases unmatched to any gene: 6. There are 14 residues in the CDR3.

CDR3 sequence: CAGSSTGVETQYF. In DNA, the CDR3 is TGTGCCGGGTCGTCCACGGGGGTGGAGACCCAGTACTTC. The chain has TRBV25-1 and TRBJ2-5, with a possible D match to TRBD2 (6 bases). V lost 11 bases, J lost 5 bases, and 18 bases lay in between. Germline loops: CDR1 MGHDK, CDR2 SYGVNS. This CDR3 comprises 13 residues.

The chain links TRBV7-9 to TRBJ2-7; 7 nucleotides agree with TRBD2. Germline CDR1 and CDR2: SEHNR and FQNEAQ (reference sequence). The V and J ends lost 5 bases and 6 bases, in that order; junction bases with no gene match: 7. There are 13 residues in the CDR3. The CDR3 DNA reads TGTGCCAGCAGCCCGAGGACTAGTCCCGAGCAGTACTTC. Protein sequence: CASSPRTSPEQYF.

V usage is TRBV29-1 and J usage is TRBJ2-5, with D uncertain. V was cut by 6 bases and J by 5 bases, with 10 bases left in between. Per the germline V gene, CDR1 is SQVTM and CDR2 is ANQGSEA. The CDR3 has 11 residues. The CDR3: CSVPLSETQYF. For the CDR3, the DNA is TGCAGCGTGCCCCTGAGTGAGACCCAGTACTTC. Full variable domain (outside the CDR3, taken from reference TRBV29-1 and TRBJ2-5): SAVISQKPSRDICQRGTSLTIQCQVDSQVTMMFWYRQQPGQSLTLIATANQGSEATYESGFVIDKFPISRPNLTFSTLTVSNMSPEDSSIYLCSVPLSETQYFGPGTRLLVL.

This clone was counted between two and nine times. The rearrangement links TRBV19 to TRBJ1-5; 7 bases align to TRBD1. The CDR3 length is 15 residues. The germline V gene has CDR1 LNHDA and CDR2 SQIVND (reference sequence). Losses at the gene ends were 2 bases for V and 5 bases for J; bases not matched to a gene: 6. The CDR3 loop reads CASSIIDTGDQPQHF. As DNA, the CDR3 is TGTGCCAGTAGTATAATTGATACAGGGGATCAGCCCCAGCATTTT.

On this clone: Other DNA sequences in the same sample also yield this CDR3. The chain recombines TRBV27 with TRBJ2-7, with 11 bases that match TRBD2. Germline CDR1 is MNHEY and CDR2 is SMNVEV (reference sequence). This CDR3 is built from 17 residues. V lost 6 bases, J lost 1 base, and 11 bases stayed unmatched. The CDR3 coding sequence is TGTGCCAGCAGCCTACGGGGACTAGCGGAGGTATCCTACGAGCAGTACTTC. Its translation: CASSLRGLAEVSYEQYF.

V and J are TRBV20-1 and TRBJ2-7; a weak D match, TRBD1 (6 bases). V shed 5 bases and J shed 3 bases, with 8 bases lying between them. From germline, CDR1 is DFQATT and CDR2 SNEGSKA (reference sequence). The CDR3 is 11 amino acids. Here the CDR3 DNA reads TGCAGTGCTCGACAGGACTACGAGCAGTACTTC. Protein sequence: CSARQDYEQYF.

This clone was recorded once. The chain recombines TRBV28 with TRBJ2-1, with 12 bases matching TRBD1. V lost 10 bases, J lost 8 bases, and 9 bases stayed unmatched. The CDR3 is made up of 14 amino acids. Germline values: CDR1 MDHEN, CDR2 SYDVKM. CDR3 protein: CAIHGGTGGDEQFF. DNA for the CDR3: TGTGCCATCCATGGTGGGACAGGGGGCGATGAGCAGTTCTTC.

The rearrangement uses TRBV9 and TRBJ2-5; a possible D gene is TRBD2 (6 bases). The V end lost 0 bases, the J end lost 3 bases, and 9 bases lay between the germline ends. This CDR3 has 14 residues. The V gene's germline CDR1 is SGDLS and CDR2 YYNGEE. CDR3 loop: CASSVGWGEETQYF. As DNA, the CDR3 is TGTGCCAGCAGCGTAGGCTGGGGGGAAGAGACCCAGTACTTC. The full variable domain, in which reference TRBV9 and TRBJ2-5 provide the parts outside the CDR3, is DSGVTQTPKHLITATGQRVTLRCSPRSGDLSVYWYQQSLDQGLQFLIQYYNGEERAKGNILERFSAQQFPDLHSELNLSSLELGDSALYFCASSVGWGEETQYFGPGTRLLVL.

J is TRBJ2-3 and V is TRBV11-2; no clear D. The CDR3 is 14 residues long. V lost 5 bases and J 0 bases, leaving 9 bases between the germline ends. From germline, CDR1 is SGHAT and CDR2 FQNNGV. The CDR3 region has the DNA TGTGCCAGCAGCCGTACTGCTAGCACAGATACGCAGTATTTT. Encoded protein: CASSRTASTDTQYF. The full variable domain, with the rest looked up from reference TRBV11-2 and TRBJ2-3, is EAGVAQSPRYKIIEKRQSVAFWCNPISGHATLYWYQQILGQGPKLLIQFQNNGVVDDSQLPKDRFSAERLKGVDSTLKIQPAKLEDSAVYLCASSRTASTDTQYFGPGTRLTVL.

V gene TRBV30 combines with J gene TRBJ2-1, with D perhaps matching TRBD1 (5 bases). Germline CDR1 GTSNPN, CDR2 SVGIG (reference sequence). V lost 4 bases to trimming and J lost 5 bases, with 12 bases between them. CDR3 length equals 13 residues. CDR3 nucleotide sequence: TGTGCCTGGAATGCAGGGTCCCACAATGAGCAGTTCTTC. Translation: CAWNAGSHNEQFF.

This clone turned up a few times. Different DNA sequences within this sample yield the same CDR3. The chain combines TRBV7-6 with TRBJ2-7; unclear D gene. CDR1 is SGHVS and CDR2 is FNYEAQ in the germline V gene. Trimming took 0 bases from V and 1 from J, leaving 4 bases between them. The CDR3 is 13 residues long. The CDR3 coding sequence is TGTGCCAGCAGCTTAGCCTCATCCTACGAGCAGTACTTC. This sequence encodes CASSLASSYEQYF.

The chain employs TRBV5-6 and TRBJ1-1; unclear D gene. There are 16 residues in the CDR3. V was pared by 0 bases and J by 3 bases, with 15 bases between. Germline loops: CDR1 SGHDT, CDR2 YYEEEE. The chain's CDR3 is CASSLATGLWDTEAFF. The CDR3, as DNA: TGTGCCAGCAGCTTGGCCACCGGTTTATGGGACACTGAAGCTTTCTTT.

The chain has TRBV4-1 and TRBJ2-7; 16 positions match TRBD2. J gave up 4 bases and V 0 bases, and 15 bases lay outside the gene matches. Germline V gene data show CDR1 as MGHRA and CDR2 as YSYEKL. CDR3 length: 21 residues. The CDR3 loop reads CASSQDQGTGLAGGVPYEQYF. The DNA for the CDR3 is TGCGCCAGCAGCCAAGATCAGGGGACGGGACTAGCGGGAGGGGTGCCATACGAGCAGTACTTC.

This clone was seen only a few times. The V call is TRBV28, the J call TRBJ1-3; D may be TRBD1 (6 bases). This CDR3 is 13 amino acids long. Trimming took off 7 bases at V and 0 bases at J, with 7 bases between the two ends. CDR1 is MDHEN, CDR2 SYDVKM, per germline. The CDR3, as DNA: TGTGCCAGCACAGGGGACTCTGGAAACACCATATATTTT. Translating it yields CASTGDSGNTIYF.

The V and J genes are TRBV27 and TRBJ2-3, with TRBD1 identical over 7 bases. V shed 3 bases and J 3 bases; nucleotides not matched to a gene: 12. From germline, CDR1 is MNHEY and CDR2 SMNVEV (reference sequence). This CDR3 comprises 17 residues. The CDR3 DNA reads TGTGCCAGCAGTTTCGGTATGCCGGGACAGTTTACAGATACGCAGTATTTT. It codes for CASSFGMPGQFTDTQYF.

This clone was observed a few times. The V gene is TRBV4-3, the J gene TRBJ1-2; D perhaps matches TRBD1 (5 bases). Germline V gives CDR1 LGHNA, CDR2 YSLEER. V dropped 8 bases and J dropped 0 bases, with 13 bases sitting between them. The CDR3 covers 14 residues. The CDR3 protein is CASRGETSNYGYTF. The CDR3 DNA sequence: TGCGCCAGCCGAGGGGAGACCTCTAACTATGGCTACACCTTC.

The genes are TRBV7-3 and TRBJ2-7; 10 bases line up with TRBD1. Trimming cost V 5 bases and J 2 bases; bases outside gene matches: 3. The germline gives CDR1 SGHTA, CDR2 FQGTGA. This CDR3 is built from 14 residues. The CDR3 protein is CASSIGTGAYEQYF. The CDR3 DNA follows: TGTGCCAGCAGCATCGGGACAGGGGCCTACGAGCAGTACTTC.

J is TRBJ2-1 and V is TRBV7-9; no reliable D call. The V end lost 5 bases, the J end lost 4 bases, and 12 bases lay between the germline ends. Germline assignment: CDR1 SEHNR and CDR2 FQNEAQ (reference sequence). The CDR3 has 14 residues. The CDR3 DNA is TGTGCCAGCAGCCCAGTAAAAGGATACAATGAGCAGTTCTTC. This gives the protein CASSPVKGYNEQFF.

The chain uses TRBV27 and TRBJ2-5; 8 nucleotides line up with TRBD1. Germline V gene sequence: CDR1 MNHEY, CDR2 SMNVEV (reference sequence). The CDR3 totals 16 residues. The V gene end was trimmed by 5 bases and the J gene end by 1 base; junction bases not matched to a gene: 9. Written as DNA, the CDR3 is TGTGCCAGCAGTGCCAGGGACAGGACTTCCCAAGAGACCCAGTACTTC. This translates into CASSARDRTSQETQYF.

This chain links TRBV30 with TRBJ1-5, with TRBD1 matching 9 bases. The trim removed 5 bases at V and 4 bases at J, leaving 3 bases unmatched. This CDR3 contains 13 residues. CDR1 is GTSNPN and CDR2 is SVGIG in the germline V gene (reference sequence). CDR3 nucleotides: TGTGCCTGGGGGACAGGGTGGAATCAGCCCCAGCATTTT. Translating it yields CAWGTGWNQPQHF.

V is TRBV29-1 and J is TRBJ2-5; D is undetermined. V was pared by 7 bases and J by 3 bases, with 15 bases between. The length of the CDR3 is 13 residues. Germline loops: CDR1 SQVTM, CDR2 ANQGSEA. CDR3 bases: TGCAGCGCTATTAAATTGGGCGAAGAGACCCAGTACTTC. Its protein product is CSAIKLGEETQYF.